These T cell receptor beta chains were read from a single sample in a study of blood T cell repertoires in COVID-19. Libraries were prepared by immunoSEQ multiplex PCR; TCRdb keeps only in-frame clonotypes and omits some of them. The sample lists approximately 270,000 clones, 75% to 90% seen once, with over 3.5% in the top ten. The sequencing sample was made of PBMCs or T cells enriched from blood (not recorded which). These receptor sequences come from a woman in her thirties with acute COVID-19. CDR3s include the opening cysteine and the closing phenylalanine or tryptophan. The D gene is left open where the match is weak. Not all rows give a size; the values are once, few, many and, for expanded clones, a class.

CDR3nt,CDR3aa,v_gene,d_gene,j_gene,abundance
TGTGCCAGTACCACACCGGGACACCGGACCGGGGAGCTGTTTTTT,CASTTPGHRTGELFF,TRBV19,-,TRBJ2-2,-
TGTGCCAGTAGTGTACAGGGGAGTGAAAAACTGTTTTTT,CASSVQGSEKLFF,TRBV19,TRBD1,TRBJ1-4,once
TGTGCCAGTAGTATATCGGGGACACCCCTCTACGAGCAGTACTTC,CASSISGTPLYEQYF,TRBV19,-,TRBJ2-7,-
TGTGCCAGCAGCTTCGGGGGTGAAGCTTTCTTT,CASSFGGEAFF,TRBV7-6,-,TRBJ1-1,once
TGTGCCAGCTCACCTCTACAGGAAGACTCTGGAAACACCATATATTTT,CASSPLQEDSGNTIYF,TRBV18,-,TRBJ1-3,-
TGTGCCAGCAGTCTCGGACTAGACACCGGGGAGCTGTTTTTT,CASSLGLDTGELFF,TRBV6-4,TRBD2,TRBJ2-2,-
TGTGCCAGCAGTTTCTGGGGGGGAGGGCTTGACGAGCAGTACTTC,CASSFWGGGLDEQYF,TRBV27,TRBD2,TRBJ2-7,-
TGCACCAGCAGCCGCCGACTAGCGGGAGGGTACGAGCAGTACTTC,CTSSRRLAGGYEQYF,TRBV1,-,TRBJ2-7,-
TGTGCCAGCAGCTCGACTAGCGCGGCCTACGAGCAGTACTTC,CASSSTSAAYEQYF,TRBV7-9,TRBD2,TRBJ2-7,-
TGTGCCAGCTCACCACGTATTAGCGGGGGCAACACCGGGGAGCTGTTTTTT,CASSPRISGGNTGELFF,TRBV18,TRBD2,TRBJ2-2,-
TGTGCCAGCAGCCGGTCTGAGGGCACCGGGGAGCTGTTTTTT,CASSRSEGTGELFF,TRBV3-1/TRBV3-2,-,TRBJ2-2,-
TGTGCCAGCAGTTACTCGGGGACAGTTTACTACGAGCAGTACTTC,CASSYSGTVYYEQYF,TRBV6-2/TRBV6-3,TRBD1,TRBJ2-7,-
TGTGCCACCAGCAGAGAATTGAGTACCTATAATTCACCCCTCCACTTT,CATSRELSTYNSPLHF,TRBV15,-,TRBJ1-6,-
TGTGCCAGCAGCAGAGGGGGCTACACTGAAGCTTTCTTT,CASSRGGYTEAFF,TRBV7-2,TRBD1,TRBJ1-1,-
TGTGCCAGCAGTGCGGGGGAGGGCCGGAATGAGCAGTTCTTC,CASSAGEGRNEQFF,TRBV27,TRBD2,TRBJ2-1,few
TGTGCCAGCCGTTTAGCGGGAGGTCCAGGGGAGCTGTTTTTT,CASRLAGGPGELFF,TRBV27,TRBD2,TRBJ2-2,-
TGTGCCAGCAGTGAGGGACTAGAGTTTAATGAGCAGTTCTTC,CASSEGLEFNEQFF,TRBV2,TRBD2,TRBJ2-1,once
TGTGCCAGCAGCTTAGCGGGAGCTCCCCCAGAGACCCAGTACTTC,CASSLAGAPPETQYF,TRBV7-9,-,TRBJ2-5,-
TGTGCCAGCAAAAGGGGACTAGAAGACAATGAGCAGTTCTTC,CASKRGLEDNEQFF,TRBV28,TRBD2,TRBJ2-1,-
TGTGCCAGCATTGAGGGCCACACTGAAGCTTTCTTT,CASIEGHTEAFF,TRBV2,-,TRBJ1-1,-
TGTGCCAGCAGCTTAGCCCCAGCGGGAGACAATGAGCAGTTCTTC,CASSLAPAGDNEQFF,TRBV7-2,TRBD2,TRBJ2-1,-
TGTGCCAGCAGCTTTGCGGGGGCCAACGAGCAGTACTTC,CASSFAGANEQYF,TRBV7-9,-,TRBJ2-7,-
TGTGCCAGCAGCCTTGAGTTAGGGGCCTACGAGCAGTACTTC,CASSLELGAYEQYF,TRBV7-2,-,TRBJ2-7,-
TGTGCCAGCAGTGACCCGGGAGATTCCTACGAGCAGTACTTC,CASSDPGDSYEQYF,TRBV2,-,TRBJ2-7,-
TGTGCCAGCAGACTCTATGGGGACAGGGGACACGAGCAGTACTTC,CASRLYGDRGHEQYF,TRBV27,TRBD1,TRBJ2-7,-
TGTGCCAGCAGCGTAGTAGCGGGCGGGGTGGCAGAGCAGTTCTTC,CASSVVAGGVAEQFF,TRBV9,TRBD2,TRBJ2-1,-
TGTGCCAGCTCGCGCAAACAGGGAGCTAATGAAAAACTGTTTTTT,CASSRKQGANEKLFF,TRBV18,-,TRBJ1-4,-
TGTGCCAGCAGTTCGGAGGGACCTAATGAGCAGTTCTTC,CASSSEGPNEQFF,TRBV12-3/TRBV12-4,-,TRBJ2-1,-
TGCGCCAGCAGCATGGACAGGACAGGAGAGACCCAGTACTTC,CASSMDRTGETQYF,TRBV5-1,TRBD1,TRBJ2-5,few
TGTGCCAGCAGCCAAGACCGAGAGTCACCCCTCCACTTT,CASSQDRESPLHF,TRBV3-1/TRBV3-2,-,TRBJ1-6,-
TGTGCCAGCAGTTACACGGCCGCGGGGTACGAGCAGTACTTC,CASSYTAAGYEQYF,TRBV6-2/TRBV6-3,-,TRBJ2-7,-
TGTGCCAGCAGAACAGGGGTGGCCGGGGAGCTGTTTTTT,CASRTGVAGELFF,TRBV6-5,TRBD1,TRBJ2-2,-
TGTGCCAGCAGCTTAAGGACGGACAGGGGCTATGGCTACACCTTC,CASSLRTDRGYGYTF,TRBV7-9,TRBD1,TRBJ1-2,-
TGTGCCAGCAGTTTAGGGAGTGGGGCCAACGTCCTGACTTTC,CASSLGSGANVLTF,TRBV28,-,TRBJ2-6,-
TGTGCCACCAGCAGAGATCTCGGCTCCTACGAGCAGTACTTC,CATSRDLGSYEQYF,TRBV15,-,TRBJ2-7,few
TGCGCCAGCAGCCAACTCCGTCTAGTAGACACCGGGGAGCTGTTTTTT,CASSQLRLVDTGELFF,TRBV4-3,-,TRBJ2-2,-
TGCAGCGTTGAAGACCCGTGGAGCGGGAGGGCGGACGAGCAGTACTTC,CSVEDPWSGRADEQYF,TRBV29-1,TRBD2,TRBJ2-7,-
TGTGCCACCAGTGATATAATTACCGGGGAGCTGTTTTTT,CATSDIITGELFF,TRBV24-1,-,TRBJ2-2,-
TGTGCCAGTAACGGGGGAGCGAACACCGGGGAGCTGTTTTTT,CASNGGANTGELFF,TRBV19,-,TRBJ2-2,-
TGTGCCAGTAGCCAGGGACAGGGTGGCTACACCTTC,CASSQGQGGYTF,TRBV19,TRBD1,TRBJ1-2,-
TGTGCCGACATGGATTGGGGCGGCACCGGGGAGCTGTTTTTT,CADMDWGGTGELFF,TRBV5-4,-,TRBJ2-2,once
TGCGCCAGCAGCTTGCCCGGGACTAGCGGTGACAATGAGCAGTTCTTC,CASSLPGTSGDNEQFF,TRBV5-1,TRBD2,TRBJ2-1,-
TGCGCCAGCAGCCCGAGGGAGGGTGCCGAGCAGTACTTC,CASSPREGAEQYF,TRBV4-3,TRBD2,TRBJ2-7,-
TGTGCCACCAGCCCAACCGGGACTAGCGGGTCAGATACGCAGTATTTT,CATSPTGTSGSDTQYF,TRBV15,TRBD2,TRBJ2-3,-
TGTGCCAGTATGGAGGCAGGGGCCTACGAGCAGTACTTC,CASMEAGAYEQYF,TRBV19,-,TRBJ2-7,-
TGTGCCACCACCACCCTTGCGGGAGCACCCTACAATGAGCAGTTCTTC,CATTTLAGAPYNEQFF,TRBV15,TRBD2,TRBJ2-1,-
TGTGCCAGCAGCTTACCAGGACAGACAGATACGCAGTATTTT,CASSLPGQTDTQYF,TRBV7-2,-,TRBJ2-3,-
TGTGCCAGCAGCTCCGGGAGGGAACAAGAGACCCAGTACTTC,CASSSGREQETQYF,TRBV7-6,TRBD2,TRBJ2-5,-
TGTGCCAGCAGCCTCTCGGCAGGGGGCGGAGACGGCTACACCTTC,CASSLSAGGGDGYTF,TRBV7-2,TRBD1,TRBJ1-2,-
TGTGCCAGCAGAGGTAACAGTTCCTACGAGCAGTACTTC,CASRGNSSYEQYF,TRBV3-1/TRBV3-2,-,TRBJ2-7,-
TGTGCCAGCAGCTTCCTAGCGGGAGTGGGGACAGATACGCAGTATTTT,CASSFLAGVGTDTQYF,TRBV7-6,TRBD2,TRBJ2-3,few
TGTGCCAGCAGTGCTCTGGGGACAGGACGGGGTGAGCAGTTCTTC,CASSALGTGRGEQFF,TRBV28,TRBD1,TRBJ2-1,-
TGCGCCAGCAGCCAAACAGGACAGGGATCCTACGAGCAGTACTTC,CASSQTGQGSYEQYF,TRBV4-1,TRBD1,TRBJ2-7,-
TGTGCCAGCAGCTCCTTCCCTACAGGGGACACTGAAGCTTTCTTT,CASSSFPTGDTEAFF,TRBV7-8,TRBD1,TRBJ1-1,-
TGTGCCAGCAGGTCCGGGAGCACCATATATTTT,CASRSGSTIYF,TRBV7-2,-,TRBJ1-3,-
TGCGCCAGCAGCTTCGGGACTCAAGGGGCGGGATCCTCCTACGAGCAGTACTTC,CASSFGTQGAGSSYEQYF,TRBV5-1,-,TRBJ2-7,-
TGTGCCAGCAGTCTACAGGGGGGGCACAATCAGCCCCAGCATTTT,CASSLQGGHNQPQHF,TRBV27,TRBD1,TRBJ1-5,-
TGTGCCAGCAGCTCACCTGAGGGACAGGGTCACGGTGGCTACACCTTC,CASSSPEGQGHGGYTF,TRBV7-8,TRBD1,TRBJ1-2,-